This TCR beta chain was found in a study of cytomegalovirus exposure and HLA in healthy donors. Profiled with immunoSEQ multiplex PCR; TCRdb holds only in-frame clones, not every one. The top ten hold over 1% of the sample, which has 65,000 or so clones, 92% seen once. As to this clone: Its matching antigen is unknown.

This CDR3 comprises 15 residues. Germline CDR1 is SGHVS and CDR2 is FQNEAQ. With 5 bases removed from V and 0 bases from J, the gap between germline ends came to 14 bases. General study findings and limits: According to a subsequent analysis, TCR clusters identified in the first cohort showed a tendency to co-occur across the 100 to 150 validation repertoires.

The chain joins TRBV7-8 to TRBJ2-7, with TRBD1 as a possible D gene (6 bases). The specimen was PBMCs. The TCR originated in a woman aged 18-30 years in good health and CMV-seronegative. CDR3 nucleotide sequence: TGTGCCAGCAGCCCACGGGACACCAACTCCTACGAGCAGTACTTC. Translation: CASSPRDTNSYEQYF.